Following are 20 T cell receptor beta chains from one sample sequenced in a study of response to subunit inactivated influenza vaccine. MiXCR, applied by TCRdb to the RT-PCR reads, yields one record per CDR3 protein. The data show about 700,000 distinct CDR3 sequences, about 15% seen once. Sequenced here: PBMCs from blood, sampled around 14 days before vaccination. These receptor sequences come from a man aged 50 or older who received an inactivated influenza vaccine.

This chain connects TRBV18 to TRBJ2-1, with 9 bases identical to TRBD2. The germline V gene has CDR1 KGHSH and CDR2 LQKENI. CDR3 length: 16 amino acids. V trimming: 5 bases; J trimming: 0 bases; junction bases outside the gene matches: 5. The CDR3 loop is CASSMDSGSSYNEQFF. CDR3 in DNA: TGTGCCAGCTCAATGGATAGCGGGAGCTCCTACAATGAGCAGTTCTTC.

In the case of this clonotype: Given a much more abundant clone one base away, this may be a read error. The J gene is TRBJ2-3, the V gene TRBV2; TRBD2 matches at 10 bases. The length of the CDR3 is 16 residues. Germline trimming cut 10 bases from V and 0 bases from J; bases unmatched to any gene: 10. The germline V gene has CDR1 SNHLY and CDR2 FYNNEI. In nucleotides, the CDR3 is TGTGCCAACAGAAAAGGACTAGCGGCGAGCACAGATACGCAGTATTTT. This encodes CANRKGLAASTDTQYF.

V gene TRBV12-3 or TRBV12-4 combines with J gene TRBJ1-1; unclear D gene. The ends were cut back, 3 bases at V and 4 bases at J, with 9 bases in the middle. This CDR3 region has 13 residues. This CDR3 is CASSFAGPTEAFF. DNA of the CDR3: TGTGCCAGCAGTTTCGCAGGACCCACTGAAGCTTTCTTT.

This clonotype was detected only a few times. The chain recombines TRBV5-4 with TRBJ2-7; tentatively, D is TRBD1 (7 bases). V was cut by 0 bases and J by 6 bases, with 13 bases left in between. Germline lookup yields CDR1 SGHNT and CDR2 YYREEE (reference sequence). CDR3 length: 14 residues. The DNA for the CDR3 is TGTGCCAGCAGCTTGGCAGGAGGGGGCCGCGAGCAGTACTTC. Its protein is CASSLAGGGREQYF.

This clonotype was recorded a few times. The chain joins TRBV12-3 or TRBV12-4 to TRBJ2-1; the match to TRBD1 covers 7 bases. This CDR3 is built from 13 residues. Germline trimming cut 7 bases from V and 2 bases from J; bases unmatched to any gene: 2. CDR3: CASTGTAYNEQFF. CDR3 in DNA: TGTGCCAGCACCGGGACAGCCTACAATGAGCAGTTCTTC.

The J gene is TRBJ2-5, the V gene TRBV27; no firm D call. V lost 0 bases and J lost 5, with 13 bases in between. The germline gives CDR1 MNHEY, CDR2 SMNVEV (reference sequence). This CDR3 is built from 15 residues. CDR3 amino acids: CASSLSPRRAETQYF. CDR3 nucleotides: TGTGCCAGCAGTTTATCCCCAAGGCGTGCCGAGACCCAGTACTTC.

This clonotype occurred many times. J is TRBJ1-5 and V is TRBV28, with D hard to call. Germline assignment: CDR1 MDHEN and CDR2 SYDVKM. The CDR3 has 13 residues. V was pared by 2 bases and J by 6 bases, with 8 bases between. The CDR3, as DNA: TGTGCCAGCAGTTTAGGTGCGGGTCAGCCCCAGCATTTT. It encodes CASSLGAGQPQHF.

This clonotype was seen only a few times. The J gene is TRBJ1-2, the V gene TRBV19; TRBD1 might be the D (5 bases). Trimming stripped 2 bases from V and 4 bases from J, with 11 bases between. The CDR3 has 14 amino acids. CDR1 is LNHDA, CDR2 SQIVND, per germline (reference sequence). DNA for the CDR3: TGTGCCAGTAGTATACCCCGGGACGTCTATGGCTACACCTTC. Its translation is CASSIPRDVYGYTF.

Only a few counts were recorded for this clonotype. The chain employs TRBV19 and TRBJ2-5; TRBD2 agrees at 9 bases. Germline CDR1 LNHDA, CDR2 SQIVND (reference sequence). J gave up 4 bases and V 3 bases, and 9 bases lay outside the gene matches. The CDR3 length is 16 residues. CDR3 loop: CASSIVGSGGGETQYF. The CDR3 DNA sequence: TGTGCCAGTAGTATTGTGGGTAGCGGGGGTGGAGAGACCCAGTACTTC.

This clonotype was observed many times. The chain has TRBV27 and TRBJ2-3, with TRBD1 matching 8 bases. Germline CDR1 reads MNHEY; CDR2 reads SMNVEV (reference sequence). The junction had 4 bases not matched to a gene; V was cut back by 5 bases and J by 0 bases. CDR3 length: 15 amino acids. Here the CDR3 reads CASSLRGQSTDTQYF. CDR3 nucleotides: TGTGCCAGCAGTCTCAGGGGGCAAAGCACAGATACGCAGTATTTT.

This clonotype has ten or more counts. The V gene is TRBV9, the J gene TRBJ2-3; possibly TRBD1 for D (6 bases). The CDR3 is made up of 18 amino acids. In germline, CDR1 is SGDLS, CDR2 YYNGEE. The ends were cut back, 0 bases at V and 2 bases at J, with 19 bases in the middle. This CDR3 is CASSVARGGGHFTDTQYF. CDR3 coding DNA: TGTGCCAGCAGCGTAGCACGGGGTGGGGGACACTTCACAGATACGCAGTATTTT. Full variable domain (rest looked up from reference TRBV9 and TRBJ2-3): DSGVTQTPKHLITATGQRVTLRCSPRSGDLSVYWYQQSLDQGLQFLIQYYNGEERAKGNILERFSAQQFPDLHSELNLSSLELGDSALYFCASSVARGGGHFTDTQYFGPGTRLTVL.

This clonotype turned up a few times. The CDR3 coding sequence is TGCAGCGTTGAAAATCGTCTAGCGGACAATGAGCAGTTCTTC. It specifies CSVENRLADNEQFF. The chain recombines TRBV29-1 with TRBJ2-1, with 7 bases that match TRBD2. Germline-derived CDR1 and CDR2 are SQVTM and ANQGSEA. The CDR3 extends over 14 amino acids. The V gene end was trimmed by 2 bases and the J gene end by 5 bases; junction bases not matched to a gene: 6.

This clonotype has more than one count but fewer than ten. The chain links TRBV20-1 to TRBJ2-7, with TRBD2 identical over 11 bases. Germline V gene data show CDR1 as DFQATT and CDR2 as SNEGSKA (reference sequence). Trimming cost V 2 bases and J 0 bases; bases outside gene matches: 3. CDR3 length equals 15 residues. CDR3 DNA: TGCAGTGCTAGAACTAGCGGGGGAAACTCCTACGAGCAGTACTTC. This encodes CSARTSGGNSYEQYF.

This clonotype was counted only a few times. This chain links TRBV12-3 or TRBV12-4 with TRBJ1-5; D is unclear. V was cut by 2 bases and J by 4 bases, with 9 bases left in between. This CDR3 has 14 residues. This CDR3 is CASSLLEQNQPQHF. The CDR3 coding sequence is TGTGCCAGCAGTTTATTAGAACAGAATCAGCCCCAGCATTTT.

This clonotype came up a few times. The V and J genes are TRBV6-2 or TRBV6-3 and TRBJ2-5; D unclear. V was shortened by 2 bases and J by 3 bases, with 13 bases between the two germline ends. The CDR3 is 15 amino acids. In germline, CDR1 is MNHEY, CDR2 SVGEGT. CDR3 sequence (DNA): TGTGCCAGCAGTTACCCCACCGGCAGAAAAGAGACCCAGTACTTC. Protein: CASSYPTGRKETQYF.

V usage is TRBV20-1 and J usage is TRBJ1-2; D is ambiguous. V dropped 3 bases and J dropped 8 bases, with 19 bases sitting between them. There are 14 residues in the CDR3. Germline values: CDR1 DFQATT, CDR2 SNEGSKA (reference sequence). The CDR3 region is CSASSTDLLSGYTF. In DNA, the CDR3 is TGCAGTGCTAGTTCGACCGACCTTCTGAGCGGCTACACCTTC.

This clonotype was counted ten times or more. V gene TRBV29-1 combines with J gene TRBJ2-7; 7 bases map to TRBD1. Germline CDR1 SQVTM, CDR2 ANQGSEA. The CDR3 consists of 11 residues. V dropped 6 bases and J dropped 2; count of bases not matched to a gene: 1. CDR3 region: CSVQGAYEQYF. The CDR3 DNA is TGCAGCGTCCAGGGGGCCTACGAGCAGTACTTC.

In its sample, this clonotype was seen a few times. V and J are TRBV5-6 and TRBJ2-1; D might be TRBD2 (5 bases). The CDR3 contains 14 residues. V lost 4 bases to trimming and J lost 4 bases, with 12 bases between them. Germline values: CDR1 SGHDT, CDR2 YYEEEE. The chain's CDR3 is CASSPAVGYNEQFF. Written as DNA, the CDR3 is TGTGCCAGCAGCCCAGCGGTCGGGTACAATGAGCAGTTCTTC. Together with reference TRBV5-6 and TRBJ2-1, the CDR3 gives the full variable domain: DAGVTQSPTHLIKTRGQQVTLRCSPKSGHDTVSWYQQALGQGPQFIFQYYEEEERQRGNFPDRFSGHQFPNYSSELNVNALLLGDSALYLCASSPAVGYNEQFFGPGTRLTVL.

DNA of the CDR3: TGTGCCAGCAGTTACAACGAGGACCAAGAGACCCAGTACTTC. This sequence encodes CASSYNEDQETQYF. This chain connects TRBV6-2 or TRBV6-3 to TRBJ2-5; D remains ambiguous. The length of the CDR3 is 14 residues. Germline V CDR1 and CDR2: MNHEY, SVGEGT. Trimming cost V 2 bases and J 0 bases, with 7 bases left between them.

The CDR3 loop is CASSLRGVASPGELFF. The CDR3 DNA reads as TGTGCCAGCAGTTTAAGAGGAGTAGCCAGTCCCGGGGAGCTGTTTTTT. V usage is TRBV27 and J usage is TRBJ2-2; D remains unclear. V was pared by 2 bases and J by 6 bases, with 16 bases between. This CDR3 has 16 amino acids. From germline, CDR1 is MNHEY and CDR2 SMNVEV (reference sequence).